The 27 T cell receptor beta chains below come from one sample, sequenced in a study of T cells in Graves' hyperthyroidism and ophthalmopathy. TCR beta CDR3 sequences were amplified from RNA transcripts. Researchers ran a first-round RT-PCR on the TCR CDR3 using the HTBI primer set. TCRdb passed the multiplex PCR reads through MiXCR, listing each CDR3 protein once. The table includes hundreds of thousands of distinct CDR3 sequences, approximately 36% detected once. Source material: blood. The receptors stem from a woman in her thirties or forties with Graves' hyperthyroidism.

This clonotype has a single count. The conserved final phenylalanine or tryptophan is absent from the CDR3, which likely points to a read error. The chain is built from TRBV7-2 and TRBJ1-4, with TRBD1 matching over 7 bases. Looked up from germline, CDR1 is SGHTA and CDR2 is FQGNSA. The trim removed 2 bases at V and 3 bases at J, leaving 9 bases unmatched. The CDR3 spans 17 residues. The CDR3 protein is CASSLSGTAYANEKLFL. DNA of the CDR3: TGTGCCAGCAGCTTATCAGGGACAGCCTACGCTAATGAAAAACTGTTTTTG.

J is TRBJ2-5 and V is TRBV20-1; TRBD2 matches at 7 bases. The end of the DNA aligns better with TRBJ2-4, so the J call may be wrong. The CDR3 has 13 amino acids. The germline V gene has CDR1 DFQATT and CDR2 SNEGSKA (reference sequence). CDR3 region: CSASGRSWNIQYF. The CDR3 DNA follows: TGCAGTGCTAGCGGGAGGTCGTGGAACATTCAGTACTTC.

The chain uses TRBV28 and TRBJ1-2; 8 bases line up with TRBD1. V lost 6 bases, J lost 8 bases, and 5 bases stayed unmatched. This CDR3 contains 12 residues. Germline CDR1 and CDR2: MDHEN and SYDVKM. This CDR3 is CASRRQGQGYTF. The DNA for the CDR3 is TGTGCCAGCAGGAGACAGGGGCAGGGCTACACCTTC.

This clonotype occurred once. This chain links TRBV7-2 with TRBJ1-5, with 9 bases that match TRBD1. The CDR3 has 17 amino acids. After removal of 5 bases from V and 0 bases from J, the junction contained 8 bases not matched to a gene. Germline CDR1 SGHTA, CDR2 FQGNSA. For the CDR3, the DNA is TGTGCCAGCAGCAGGGGACAGGGAGAGATTAGCAATCAGCCCCAGCATTTT. It encodes CASSRGQGEISNQPQHF.

The chain combines TRBV12-3 or TRBV12-4 with TRBJ2-2; 11 bases align to TRBD1. Losses at the gene ends were 6 bases for V and 5 bases for J; bases not matched to a gene: 8. This CDR3 has 16 amino acids. The DNA for the CDR3 is TGTGCCAGCAGACTCGGGACAGGGGGTACGACCGGGGAGCTGTTTTTT. Its protein product is CASRLGTGGTTGELFF.

This clonotype was detected ten times or more. V is TRBV29-1 and J is TRBJ1-1; TRBD1 matches at 8 bases. This CDR3 has 13 amino acids. Germline assignment: CDR1 SQVTM and CDR2 ANQGSEA. The trim removed 1 base at V and 4 bases at J, leaving 2 bases unmatched. The CDR3 nucleotides read TGCAGCGTTGAAGGGACAGGGAGCACTGAAGCTTTCTTT. This sequence encodes CSVEGTGSTEAFF.

The J gene is TRBJ1-1, the V gene TRBV10-3, with D possibly matching TRBD1 (6 bases). V lost 2 bases and J 5 bases, leaving 15 bases between the germline ends. The CDR3 is 15 amino acids. The germline V gene encodes CDR1 ENHRY and CDR2 SYGVKD. The DNA for the CDR3 is TGTGCCATCAGTGAGGGTGTGGGGGCGAAGACTGAAGCTTTCTTT. Amino acid sequence: CAISEGVGAKTEAFF.

This clonotype was found a few times. Germline is not matched at one junction end, which may reflect a read error. V and J are TRBV5-1 and TRBJ1-5; no reliable D call. CDR3 length: 13 amino acids. Germline values: CDR1 SGHRS, CDR2 YFSETQ. CDR3 coding DNA: TGTGCCAGCAGCTCAGGCCAGGATCAGCCCCAGCATTTT. Translated, it gives CASSSGQDQPQHF.

The rearrangement uses TRBV6-5 and TRBJ2-5; 8 nucleotides align to TRBD1. The germline gives CDR1 MNHEY, CDR2 SVGAGI. Germline trimming cut 9 bases from V and 4 bases from J; bases unmatched to any gene: 7. The CDR3 consists of 13 residues. CDR3 DNA: TGTGCCAGTGACAGGGGATACGCAGAGACCCAGTACTTC. It is translated as CASDRGYAETQYF.

This clonotype was observed a handful of times. CDR3 bases: TGCAGTGCTAGAGATTATGAAGGGACAGCCTACGAGCAGTACTTC. Translation: CSARDYEGTAYEQYF. The genes are TRBV20-1 and TRBJ2-7; 7 positions match TRBD1. Germline values: CDR1 DFQATT, CDR2 SNEGSKA (reference sequence). The CDR3 loop spans 15 amino acids. With V trimmed by 0 bases and J by 2 bases, 7 bases remained unmatched.

This clonotype was recorded a few times. The DNA for the CDR3 is TGCAGCGGGCGGGGGGAGCCCCCAGAGACCCAGTACTTC. Translating gives CSGRGEPPETQYF. The V gene is TRBV29-1, the J gene TRBJ2-5, with 8 bases identical to TRBD2. This CDR3 has 13 amino acids. Germline values: CDR1 SQVTM, CDR2 ANQGSEA. V gave up 7 bases and J gave up 4 bases; unmatched junction bases: 8.

A remark on this clonotype: This may be a read error: a much more frequent sequence differs by one nucleotide. The chain is built from TRBV2 and TRBJ2-7; D may be TRBD1 (5 bases). Trimming left V 3 bases short and J 2 bases short, with 11 bases between. The CDR3 length is 14 residues. Germline V lookup: CDR1 SNHLY, CDR2 FYNNEI. CDR3 sequence: CASSETTVAYEQYF. The CDR3 coding sequence is TGTGCCAGCAGTGAGACGACAGTAGCCTACGAGCAGTACTTC.

This clonotype was observed a few times. The junction departs from germline at one end; a sequencing error may be responsible. The rearrangement uses TRBV29-1 and TRBJ1-1; D not resolved. The CDR3 consists of 12 residues. In germline, CDR1 is SQVTM, CDR2 ANQGSEA. The CDR3 nucleotides read TGCAGCGTTCAAGAAATTGCGGCGGGAGCTTTCTTT. It codes for CSVQEIAAGAFF.

The sample holds many counts of this clonotype. The chain combines TRBV20-1 with TRBJ1-2; possibly TRBD1 for D (5 bases). Germline V gives CDR1 DFQATT, CDR2 SNEGSKA (reference sequence). The CDR3 length is 13 residues. V lost 3 bases and J lost 8, with 16 bases in between. CDR3 DNA: TGCAGTGCTAGTTCAGGGTCCAAGATAGGCTACACCTTC. Its translation is CSASSGSKIGYTF.

This sequence joins TRBV7-2 and TRBJ1-4; no clear D gene. V shed 4 bases and J shed 5 bases, with 8 bases lying between them. CDR3 length: 13 residues. From germline, CDR1 is SGHTA and CDR2 FQGNSA. CDR3 amino acids: CASSSDKNEKLFF. The CDR3 DNA sequence: TGTGCCAGCAGCTCTGACAAGAATGAAAAACTGTTTTTT.

The V call is TRBV7-2, the J call TRBJ1-5; perhaps TRBD1 as D (5 bases). The V gene lost 1 base and the J gene lost 6 bases, with 19 bases spanning the gap. This CDR3 is 17 amino acids long. Germline assignment: CDR1 SGHTA and CDR2 FQGNSA. The CDR3 loop reads CASSLGYGRVVTQPQHF. DNA of the CDR3: TGTGCCAGCAGCTTAGGTTACGGCAGGGTGGTAACTCAGCCCCAGCATTTT.

This clonotype has just a few counts. The rearrangement uses TRBV6-5 and TRBJ2-5; D remains ambiguous. CDR3 size: 14 residues. Per germline, CDR1 MNHEY and CDR2 SVGAGI. V lost 5 bases and J lost 5, with 15 bases in between. The CDR3 loop is CASSRSLLGETQYF. Written as DNA, the CDR3 is TGTGCCAGCAGTAGATCCCTACTGGGGGAGACCCAGTACTTC.

Remarks on this clonotype: A read error may explain this, as a much larger clone is one base away. The CDR3 carries no conserved terminal phenylalanine or tryptophan, so it likely arises from a read error. The CDR3 reads CASSLGVKGSYTL. The CDR3 nucleotides read TGTGCCAGCAGCTTGGGTGTAAAAGGGAGCTACACCCTC. J is TRBJ1-2 and V is TRBV7-9; no reliable D call. V was trimmed by 3 bases and J by 9 bases, leaving 14 bases between them. Germline V lookup: CDR1 SEHNR, CDR2 FQNEAQ (reference sequence). The CDR3 length is 13 residues.

This chain joins TRBV7-3 and TRBJ2-2, with TRBD1 identical over 7 bases. V dropped 6 bases and J dropped 1; count of bases not matched to a gene: 2. The germline V gene encodes CDR1 SGHTA and CDR2 FQGTGA. The CDR3 length is 14 residues. CDR3 in DNA: TGTGCCAGCAGTTGGACAGGGAACACCGGGGAGCTGTTTTTT. Translation gives CASSWTGNTGELFF.

Many counts were recorded for this clonotype. The chain links TRBV14 to TRBJ1-2; D call uncertain. The CDR3 contains 14 residues. V lost 1 base and J lost 3, with 9 bases in between. Germline loops: CDR1 SGHDN, CDR2 FVKESK. The CDR3 protein is CASSQVMDYYGYTF. As DNA, the CDR3 is TGTGCCAGCAGCCAAGTGATGGATTACTATGGCTACACCTTC.

The chain uses TRBV6-5 and TRBJ1-3; 7 positions agree with TRBD1. The J segment lost 2 bases and the V segment lost 10 bases, leaving 11 bases of the junction unmatched. The CDR3 contains 15 residues. Germline V gives CDR1 MNHEY, CDR2 SVGAGI. CDR3 protein: CATKRTTGAGNTIYF. As DNA, the CDR3 is TGTGCCACCAAAAGGACTACAGGGGCTGGAAACACCATATATTTT.

This clonotype was observed a few times. The rearrangement uses TRBV14 and TRBJ2-7; 7 bases are a match to TRBD1. Germline trimming cut 4 bases from V and 3 bases from J; bases unmatched to any gene: 6. CDR1 and CDR2 (germline): SGHDN, FVKESK. The CDR3 covers 14 residues. The CDR3 region is CASSPTGWDYEQYF. The CDR3 DNA reads as TGTGCCAGCAGCCCGACAGGGTGGGACTACGAGCAGTACTTC.

This clonotype was recorded at least ten times. The chain is built from TRBV20-1 and TRBJ1-2; a possible D gene is TRBD1 (6 bases). The CDR3 runs 12 residues. V was trimmed by 2 bases and J by 11 bases, leaving 15 bases between them. From germline, CDR1 is DFQATT and CDR2 SNEGSKA (reference sequence). The CDR3 spells CSARTMTGGYTF. CDR3 bases: TGCAGTGCTAGAACGATGACAGGCGGGTACACCTTC.

This clonotype was seen just once. Possible read error: a much larger clone is one base away. The CDR3 protein is CASRLAGSVSVYKQYF. The CDR3 DNA follows: TGTGCCAGCCGGCTAGCGGGATCGGTTAGTGTCTACAAGCAGTACTTC. The chain couples TRBV2 to TRBJ2-7, with 9 bases fitting TRBD2. Looked up from germline, CDR1 is SNHLY and CDR2 is FYNNEI. The CDR3 runs to 16 residues.

In its sample, this clonotype was seen many times. The genes are TRBV2 and TRBJ2-6; no reliable D call. Per the germline V gene, CDR1 is SNHLY and CDR2 is FYNNEI. The V and J ends lost 2 bases and 0 bases respectively, with 5 bases between them. The CDR3 is made up of 15 amino acids. CDR3 nucleotides: TGTGCCAGCAGTGAAAGGGTCTCTGGGGCCAACGTCCTGACTTTC. Its protein product is CASSERVSGANVLTF.

The table lists this clonotype with a few counts. This chain joins TRBV11-2 and TRBJ2-5, with no clear D. The germline CDR1 and CDR2 sequences are SGHAT and FQNNGV. Trimming cost V 0 bases and J 2 bases, with 16 bases left between them. The CDR3 length is 17 residues. The CDR3 reads CASSLDPAHKGQETQYF. The DNA of the CDR3 is TGTGCCAGCAGCTTAGATCCGGCGCATAAAGGACAAGAGACCCAGTACTTC. Full variable domain (outside the CDR3, taken from reference TRBV11-2 and TRBJ2-5): EAGVAQSPRYKIIEKRQSVAFWCNPISGHATLYWYQQILGQGPKLLIQFQNNGVVDDSQLPKDRFSAERLKGVDSTLKIQPAKLEDSAVYLCASSLDPAHKGQETQYFGPGTRLLVL.

The CDR3 coding sequence is TGCAGCGTGAGAACCTCGGGACGGAGGGAGACAGATACGCAGTATTTT. Its translation: CSVRTSGRRETDTQYF. This sequence joins TRBV29-1 and TRBJ2-3, with D tentatively TRBD2 (6 bases). Germline lookup yields CDR1 SQVTM and CDR2 ANQGSEA. The CDR3 runs 16 residues. The V gene lost 6 bases and the J gene lost 3 bases, with 22 bases spanning the gap.